This T cell receptor (beta chain) was documented in a study of cytomegalovirus exposure and HLA in healthy donors. PCR involved 60 Vbeta and 13 Jbeta primers. Only in-frame clones appear in the TCRdb table, and some are missing; sequencing was by immunoSEQ multiplex PCR. Of fewer than 85,000 clones listed, 70% to 85% are singletons. The ends lost 3 bases at V and 2 bases at J; junction bases unmatched: 5. CDR3 size: 16 residues. The V gene's germline CDR1 is WNHNN and CDR2 SYGVQD (reference sequence). The chain carries TRBV10-1 and TRBJ2-2, with 8 bases matching TRBD1. The clonotype comes from a man aged 70 or older in good health and CMV-seropositive. Sequenced sample: PBMCs. CDR3 nucleotide sequence: TGCGCCAGCAGTGAAGGGCAGGGGGCAAACACCGGGGAGCTGTTTTTT. Translating it yields CASSEGQGANTGELFF.